The 14 T cell receptor beta chains below were found in one sample sequenced in a study of vaccination effects on CD4 cells after COVID-19. Assay used: immunoSEQ multiplex PCR; TCRdb lists only in-frame clones, some missing. The data contain 45,000 or so clones, roughly four fifths of them singletons. Cultured cells yielded isolated CD4+ T cells after approximately nine days. These receptors are not linked to any known antigen. The sequenced sample was CD4+ T cells from PBMCs cultured without peptide, obtained before COVID-19 vaccination. The receptors were sampled from a human donor who had a prior SARS-CoV-2 infection.

The rearrangement links TRBV12-5 to TRBJ1-1; D is ambiguous. CDR1 and CDR2 from the germline V gene are LGHNT and FRNRAP. V lost 5 bases and J 3 bases, leaving 13 bases between the germline ends. The CDR3 is 14 amino acids. CDR3 sequence reads: CASGTDGFDTEAFF. The CDR3 DNA reads TGTGCTAGTGGTACGGACGGATTCGACACTGAAGCTTTCTTT.

The rearrangement joins TRBV4-1 to TRBJ1-4; 10 nucleotides agree with TRBD1. The CDR3 spans 15 residues. V shed 2 bases and J 8 bases; nucleotides not matched to a gene: 5. Germline V lookup: CDR1 MGHRA, CDR2 YSYEKL. In DNA, the CDR3 is TGCGCCAGCAGCCAAACCGGGACAGGGGCCGAAAAACTGTTTTTT. It is translated as CASSQTGTGAEKLFF.

This clone was observed a single time. V gene TRBV3-1 (or the pseudogene TRBV3-2) combines with J gene TRBJ2-1; 8 bases are shared with TRBD2. Germline-derived CDR1 and CDR2 are LGHDT and YNNKEL (reference sequence). Trimming at V came to 2 bases and at J to 15 bases, leaving 12 bases not matched to a gene. The CDR3 consists of 14 residues. DNA for the CDR3: TGTGCCAGCAGCCAAATCTTCGGGGGGGGCCCTCCGTTCTTC. Residues: CASSQIFGGGPPFF.

This chain joins TRBV10-3 and TRBJ2-1, with D unclear. This CDR3 has 12 residues. From germline, CDR1 is ENHRY and CDR2 SYGVKD. V lost 4 bases and J lost 6, with 7 bases in between. This chain's CDR3 is CAISVTGNEQFF. DNA of the CDR3: TGTGCCATCAGTGTTACGGGCAATGAGCAGTTCTTC.

This chain's CDR3 is CASSPDTGYGYTF. In DNA, the CDR3 is TGTGCCAGCAGCCCCGACACCGGCTATGGCTACACCTTC. V and J are TRBV7-3 and TRBJ1-2; no clear D gene. Germline V CDR1 and CDR2: SGHTA, FQGTGA. Between the trimmed V and J ends, which lost 5 bases and 4 bases, there was a span of 11 bases. The CDR3 is 13 amino acids.

V gene TRBV6-2 or TRBV6-3 combines with J gene TRBJ2-7, with D perhaps matching TRBD2 (6 bases). This CDR3 comprises 13 residues. Germline V CDR1 and CDR2: MNHEY, SVGEGT. V shed 3 bases and J shed 6 bases, with 12 bases lying between them. CDR3 region: CASSYCLACEQYF. CDR3 in DNA: TGTGCCAGCAGTTATTGCCTAGCGTGCGAGCAGTACTTC.

CDR3 sequence (DNA): TGTGCCAGCAGCCCACGTCAGGGTGCTCTCACCCTCCACTTT. Its translation: CASSPRQGALTLHF. This chain connects TRBV11-1 to TRBJ1-6; D might be TRBD1 (5 bases). Looked up from germline, CDR1 is SGHAT and CDR2 is FQDESV (reference sequence). V lost 5 bases and J 14 bases, leaving 19 bases between the germline ends. The CDR3 totals 14 residues. Variable domain in full (rest from reference TRBV11-1 and TRBJ1-6): EAEVAQSPRYKITEKSQAVAFWCDPISGHATLYWYRQILGQGPELLVQFQDESVVDDSQLPKDRFSAERLKGVDSTLKIQPAELGDSAMYLCASSPRQGALTLHFGNGTRLTVT.

This chain uses TRBV7-3 with TRBJ2-3, with a tentative D call TRBD1 (6 bases). V was clipped by 1 base and J by 4 bases, with 9 bases between them. The CDR3 sequence is 14 residues long. Germline loops: CDR1 SGHTA, CDR2 FQGTGA. The CDR3: CASSLNRVPDTQYF. For the CDR3, the DNA is TGTGCCAGCAGCTTAAACAGGGTGCCAGATACGCAGTATTTT.

The chain employs TRBV5-1 and TRBJ2-1; 7 bases are shared with TRBD2. Germline V lookup: CDR1 SGHRS, CDR2 YFSETQ. The V and J ends lost 4 bases and 0 bases, in that order; junction bases with no gene match: 10. CDR3 length equals 17 residues. The DNA for the CDR3 is TGCGCCAGCAGCCCAGTACCGGGACTAAGCTCCTACAATGAGCAGTTCTTC. Protein product: CASSPVPGLSSYNEQFF. The full variable domain, rest sourced from reference TRBV5-1 and TRBJ2-1, is KAGVTQTPRYLIKTRGQQVTLSCSPISGHRSVSWYQQTPGQGLQFLFEYFSETQRNKGNFPGRFSGRQFSNSRSEMNVSTLELGDSALYLCASSPVPGLSSYNEQFFGPGTRLTVL.

This chain links TRBV4-1 with TRBJ1-3; 7 bases map to TRBD1. The V gene end was trimmed by 4 bases and the J gene end by 6 bases; junction bases not matched to a gene: 6. Germline loops: CDR1 MGHRA, CDR2 YSYEKL. The CDR3 is 14 amino acids. The CDR3 loop is CASSPTGAPNTIYF. CDR3 in DNA: TGCGCCAGCAGCCCCACAGGGGCCCCAAACACCATATATTTT.

The chain recombines TRBV9 with TRBJ1-1; possibly TRBD1 for D (6 bases). The CDR3 is made up of 15 amino acids. Germline V CDR1 and CDR2: SGDLS, YYNGEE. V was cut by 4 bases and J by 6 bases, with 19 bases left in between. The CDR3 is CASSLTTGGRPEAFF. The CDR3, as DNA: TGTGCCAGCAGCCTGACAACGGGGGGCCGGCCTGAAGCTTTCTTT.

V is TRBV7-2 and J is TRBJ2-7, with D perhaps TRBD2 (6 bases). V lost 5 bases and J lost 3, with 17 bases in between. This CDR3 is built from 15 residues. Germline-derived CDR1 and CDR2 are SGHTA and FQGNSA. The CDR3 here is CASSRGALSGYEQYF. The CDR3 DNA reads as TGTGCCAGCAGCCGCGGGGCCTTGTCTGGCTACGAGCAGTACTTC.

As for this clone: The junction does not match germline at one end; this may be a read error. Here the CDR3 reads CASSPDRVWTGELFF. CDR3 coding DNA: TGTGCTAGCAGCCCGGACAGGGTGTGGACCGGGGAGCTGTTTTTT. The chain uses TRBV7-7 and TRBJ2-2; 8 bases are a match to TRBD1. Germline V gene sequence: CDR1 SSHAT, CDR2 FNYEAQ (reference sequence). The CDR3 loop spans 15 amino acids.

The chain employs TRBV7-2 and TRBJ1-1, with a tentative D call TRBD1 (5 bases). The CDR3 covers 14 residues. Germline CDR1 SGHTA, CDR2 FQGNSA. Trimming removed 3 bases at V and 5 bases at J, with 13 bases between. In nucleotides, the CDR3 is TGTGCCAGCAGCTTTGTCCAGGGTGGAACTGAAGCTTTCTTT. Encoded protein: CASSFVQGGTEAFF.